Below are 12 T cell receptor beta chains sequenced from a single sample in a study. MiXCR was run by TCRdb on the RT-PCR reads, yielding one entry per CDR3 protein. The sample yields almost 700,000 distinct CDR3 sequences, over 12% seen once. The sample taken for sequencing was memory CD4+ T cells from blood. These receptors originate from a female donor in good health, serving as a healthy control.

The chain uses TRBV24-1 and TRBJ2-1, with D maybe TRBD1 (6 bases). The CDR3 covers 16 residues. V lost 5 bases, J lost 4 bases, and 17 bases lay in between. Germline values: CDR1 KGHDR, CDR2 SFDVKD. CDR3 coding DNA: TGTGCCACCAGTGCCCGATGGGGGCCGGGATACAATGAGCAGTTCTTC. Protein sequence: CATSARWGPGYNEQFF.

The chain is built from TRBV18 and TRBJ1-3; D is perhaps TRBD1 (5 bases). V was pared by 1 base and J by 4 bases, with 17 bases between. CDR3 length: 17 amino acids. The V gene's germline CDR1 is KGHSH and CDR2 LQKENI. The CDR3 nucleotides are TGTGCCAGCTCACCACTGGTCACAGGTCCTGCGGGAAACACCATATATTTT. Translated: CASSPLVTGPAGNTIYF.

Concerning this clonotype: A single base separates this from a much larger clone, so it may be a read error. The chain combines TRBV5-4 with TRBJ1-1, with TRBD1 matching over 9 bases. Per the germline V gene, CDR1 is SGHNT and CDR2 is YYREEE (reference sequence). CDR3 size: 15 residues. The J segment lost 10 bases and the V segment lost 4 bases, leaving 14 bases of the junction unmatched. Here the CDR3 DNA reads TGTGCCAGCAGCCCGGGTAGTGGGACAGGGATTAGAGCTTTCTTT. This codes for CASSPGSGTGIRAFF.

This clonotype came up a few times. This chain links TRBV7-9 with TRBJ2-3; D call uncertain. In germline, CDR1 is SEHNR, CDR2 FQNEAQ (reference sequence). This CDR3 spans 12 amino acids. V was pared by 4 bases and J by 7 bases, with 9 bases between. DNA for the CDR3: TGTGCCAGCAGCTCGGACCTCCATACGCAGTATTTT. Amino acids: CASSSDLHTQYF.

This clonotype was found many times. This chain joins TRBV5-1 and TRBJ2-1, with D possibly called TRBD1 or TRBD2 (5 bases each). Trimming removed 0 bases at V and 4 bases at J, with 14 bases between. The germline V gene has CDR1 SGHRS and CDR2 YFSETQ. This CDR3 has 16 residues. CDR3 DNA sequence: TGCGCCAGCAGCTTGGAGGGACCCCGGGGATACAATGAGCAGTTCTTC. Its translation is CASSLEGPRGYNEQFF.

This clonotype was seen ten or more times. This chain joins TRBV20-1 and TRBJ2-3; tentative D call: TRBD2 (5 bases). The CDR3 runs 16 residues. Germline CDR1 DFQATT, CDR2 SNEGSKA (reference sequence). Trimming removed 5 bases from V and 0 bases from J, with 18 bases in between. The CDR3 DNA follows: TGCAGTGCTGTCCCCCCCTCAGCGGTTAGCACAGATACGCAGTATTTT. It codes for CSAVPPSAVSTDTQYF.

The CDR3 bases are TGTGCCAGCAGCTTAGACGGACTCTATGGCTACACCTTC. Translated: CASSLDGLYGYTF. The gene calls are TRBV7-3 and TRBJ1-2; D gene ambiguous. CDR3 length: 13 residues. Germline V lookup: CDR1 SGHTA, CDR2 FQGTGA. V gave up 2 bases and J gave up 4 bases, with 8 bases separating them.

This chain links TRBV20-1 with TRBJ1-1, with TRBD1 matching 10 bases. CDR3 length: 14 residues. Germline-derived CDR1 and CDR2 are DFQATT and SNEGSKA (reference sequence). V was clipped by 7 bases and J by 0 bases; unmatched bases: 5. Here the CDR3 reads CSVADRGLNTEAFF. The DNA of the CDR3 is TGCAGTGTAGCCGACAGGGGGCTGAACACTGAAGCTTTCTTT.

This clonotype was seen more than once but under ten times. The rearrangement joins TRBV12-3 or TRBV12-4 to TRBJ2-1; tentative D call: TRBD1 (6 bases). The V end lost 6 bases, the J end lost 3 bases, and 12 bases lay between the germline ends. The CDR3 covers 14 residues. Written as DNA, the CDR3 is TGTGCCAGCAGGACCACAGGGATCTACAATGAGCAGTTCTTC. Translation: CASRTTGIYNEQFF.

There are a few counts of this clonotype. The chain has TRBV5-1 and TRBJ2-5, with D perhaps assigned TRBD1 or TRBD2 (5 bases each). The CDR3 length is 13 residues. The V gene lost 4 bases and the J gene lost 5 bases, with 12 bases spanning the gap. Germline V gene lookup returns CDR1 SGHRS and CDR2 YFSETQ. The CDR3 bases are TGCGCCAGCAGCAACCCCGAGGGGGAGACCCAGTACTTC. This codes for CASSNPEGETQYF.

The CDR3 sequence: CASSYLGTDLYEQYF. In DNA, the CDR3 is TGTGCCAGCAGTTACCTTGGGACCGACTTATACGAGCAGTACTTC. The rearrangement uses TRBV6-6 and TRBJ2-7; D tentatively reads TRBD1 or TRBD2 (5 bases each). The V and J ends lost 2 bases and 4 bases respectively, with 15 bases between them. Germline V gene data show CDR1 as MNHNY and CDR2 as SVGAGI (reference sequence). CDR3 length: 15 residues.

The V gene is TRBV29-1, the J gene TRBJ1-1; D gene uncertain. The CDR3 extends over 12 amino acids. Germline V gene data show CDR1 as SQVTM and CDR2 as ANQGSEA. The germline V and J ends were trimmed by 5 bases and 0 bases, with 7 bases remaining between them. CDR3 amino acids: CSVLQLNTEAFF. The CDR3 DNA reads TGCAGCGTTTTACAGCTGAACACTGAAGCTTTCTTT.